The 14 T cell receptor beta chains presented below share a single source sample, sequenced in a study of neoadjuvant anti-PD-1 for oral cavity cancer. Here immunoSEQ multiplex PCR was the method, and the copy in TCRdb shows in-frame clones only, minus some. The sample includes fewer than 25,000 clones, around 43% of them seen just once. Time point here: after neoadjuvant nivolumab, at surgical resection. The specimen was tumor tissue, collected after nivolumab (anti-PD-1) treatment. Receptors were obtained from a person between 35 and 79 years old with oral cavity squamous cell carcinoma.

The chain joins TRBV7-2 to TRBJ1-1; D is perhaps TRBD1 (6 bases). The length of the CDR3 is 14 residues. Trimming removed 2 bases from V and 8 bases from J, with 15 bases in between. Germline loops: CDR1 SGHTA, CDR2 FQGNSA. CDR3 coding DNA: TGTGCCAGCAGCTTACAGGGGACGGGTTTCGAAGCTTTCTTT. Residues: CASSLQGTGFEAFF.

The table lists this clone with a few counts. This chain joins TRBV2 and TRBJ2-3; 9 nucleotides align to TRBD1. The CDR3 contains 14 residues. Looked up from germline, CDR1 is SNHLY and CDR2 is FYNNEI. The junction had 6 bases not matched to a gene; V was cut back by 9 bases and J by 2 bases. The CDR3 sequence is CARGGTGSTDTQYF. CDR3 bases: TGTGCCAGGGGAGGGACAGGGTCCACAGATACGCAGTATTTT.

V gene TRBV4-2 combines with J gene TRBJ2-7; D gene unclear. The CDR3 is 15 residues long. The germline V gene encodes CDR1 LGHNA and CDR2 YNFKEQ. The V end was cut by 0 bases, the J end by 6 bases, with 15 bases between. The CDR3, as DNA: TGTGCCAGCAGCCAAGAAGCGATTTCTGGGCGCGAGCAGTACTTC. This encodes CASSQEAISGREQYF.

This clone was observed a handful of times. This chain links TRBV4-3 with TRBJ2-3, with D tentatively TRBD2 (5 bases). The V end was cut by 0 bases, the J end by 2 bases, with 9 bases between. The CDR3 runs 15 residues. The germline V gene encodes CDR1 LGHNA and CDR2 YSLEER. The chain's CDR3 is CASSQDSVLTDTQYF. In nucleotides, the CDR3 is TGCGCCAGCAGCCAAGATAGCGTCCTCACAGATACGCAGTATTTT.

The chain couples TRBV9 to TRBJ2-2; TRBD1 aligns across 7 bases. CDR3 length: 15 amino acids. Germline V gives CDR1 SGDLS, CDR2 YYNGEE. The V gene end was trimmed by 4 bases and the J gene end by 8 bases; junction bases not matched to a gene: 11. This CDR3 reads CASSPEGAGLGELFF. CDR3 sequence (DNA): TGTGCCAGCAGCCCTGAGGGGGCTGGGTTGGGGGAGCTGTTTTTT.

V usage is TRBV5-1 and J usage is TRBJ1-2; D might be TRBD1 (6 bases). V was cut by 0 bases and J by 7 bases, with 13 bases left in between. The CDR3 is 14 amino acids. Germline assignment: CDR1 SGHRS and CDR2 YFSETQ. The CDR3 region has the DNA TGCGCCAGCAGCTTGGGCCAGGGGATCGGTGGCTACACCTTC. Protein sequence: CASSLGQGIGGYTF. The complete variable domain, with remaining parts taken from reference TRBV5-1 and TRBJ1-2, reads KAGVTQTPRYLIKTRGQQVTLSCSPISGHRSVSWYQQTPGQGLQFLFEYFSETQRNKGNFPGRFSGRQFSNSRSEMNVSTLELGDSALYLCASSLGQGIGGYTFGSGTRLTVV.

This chain links TRBV27 with TRBJ2-4; D might be TRBD2 (5 bases). V was cut by 0 bases and J by 0 bases, with 12 bases left in between. Germline V gene lookup returns CDR1 MNHEY and CDR2 SMNVEV (reference sequence). The CDR3 runs 17 residues. In nucleotides, the CDR3 is TGTGCCAGCAGTTTATCGTGGAACGAGGGAGCCAAAAACATTCAGTACTTC. Its protein product is CASSLSWNEGAKNIQYF.

The sample holds one count of this clone. The chain combines TRBV6-5 with TRBJ1-2, with 9 bases fitting TRBD1. This CDR3 region has 15 residues. Germline V gene sequence: CDR1 MNHEY, CDR2 SVGAGI. With V trimmed by 7 bases and J by 2 bases, 8 bases remained unmatched. The DNA for the CDR3 is TGTGCCAGCACTCGACAGGGGGGACCCAACTATGGCTACACCTTC. This translates into CASTRQGGPNYGYTF.

This chain joins TRBV9 and TRBJ2-3, with D perhaps TRBD1 (6 bases). The V and J ends lost 4 bases and 5 bases respectively, with 11 bases between them. There are 13 residues in the CDR3. Germline-derived CDR1 and CDR2 are SGDLS and YYNGEE. The CDR3 protein is CASSRQVGDTQYF. The CDR3 nucleotides read TGTGCCAGCAGCCGACAGGTTGGAGATACGCAGTATTTT.

Worth noting for this clone: Sequence at one end of the junction differs from germline and may be a read error. This CDR3 reads CWGHQETQYF. The CDR3 region has the DNA TGCTGGGGACACCAAGAGACCCAGTACTTC. This chain links TRBV30 with TRBJ2-5; either TRBD1 or TRBD2 may supply D (5 bases each). CDR3 length: 10 residues. The germline V gene encodes CDR1 GTSNPN and CDR2 SVGIG (reference sequence).

V usage is TRBV28 and J usage is TRBJ2-7, with D perhaps assigned TRBD1 or TRBD2 (5 bases each). Germline loops: CDR1 MDHEN, CDR2 SYDVKM. V was cut by 1 base and J by 2 bases, with 12 bases left in between. CDR3 size: 15 residues. The DNA of the CDR3 is TGTGCCAGCAGTTTATCCTCAGGGAGTACCTACGAGCAGTACTTC. The encoded protein is CASSLSSGSTYEQYF. The variable domain in full, completed from reference TRBV28 and TRBJ2-7, reads DVKVTQSSRYLVKRTGEKVFLECVQDMDHENMFWYRQDPGLGLRLIYFSYDVKMKEKGDIPEGYSVSREKKERFSLILESASTNQTSMYLCASSLSSGSTYEQYFGPGTRLTVT.

In DNA form, the CDR3 reads TGTGCCAGCAGACAGGAAAGCTCTGGGGCCAACGTCCTGACTTTC. This encodes CASRQESSGANVLTF. The rearrangement uses TRBV2 and TRBJ2-6; tentatively, D is TRBD1 (5 bases). Germline-derived CDR1 and CDR2 are SNHLY and FYNNEI. The CDR3 contains 15 residues. With 6 bases removed from V and 0 bases from J, the gap between germline ends came to 9 bases. Variable domain in full (rest from reference TRBV2 and TRBJ2-6): EPEVTQTPSHQVTQMGQEVILRCVPISNHLYFYWYRQILGQKVEFLVSFYNNEISEKSEIFDDQFSVERPDGSNFTLKIRSTKLEDSAMYFCASRQESSGANVLTFGAGSRLTVL.

The chain carries TRBV15 and TRBJ2-4; D is undetermined. The CDR3 is made up of 14 amino acids. The germline CDR1 and CDR2 sequences are LNHNV and YYDKDF (reference sequence). Trimming shortened V by 4 bases and J by 0 bases, and 7 bases separated the two germline ends. CDR3 sequence (DNA): TGTGCCACCAGCACGCCTGAAGCCAAAAACATTCAGTACTTC. Encoded protein: CATSTPEAKNIQYF.

This clone was observed a few times. V gene TRBV29-1 combines with J gene TRBJ1-1; D is ambiguous. V shed 3 bases and J shed 6 bases, with 8 bases lying between them. CDR1 and CDR2 from the germline V gene are SQVTM and ANQGSEA. This CDR3 has 11 amino acids. CDR3: CSVDRSAEAFF. CDR3 nucleotide sequence: TGCAGCGTTGACAGGAGCGCTGAAGCTTTCTTT.